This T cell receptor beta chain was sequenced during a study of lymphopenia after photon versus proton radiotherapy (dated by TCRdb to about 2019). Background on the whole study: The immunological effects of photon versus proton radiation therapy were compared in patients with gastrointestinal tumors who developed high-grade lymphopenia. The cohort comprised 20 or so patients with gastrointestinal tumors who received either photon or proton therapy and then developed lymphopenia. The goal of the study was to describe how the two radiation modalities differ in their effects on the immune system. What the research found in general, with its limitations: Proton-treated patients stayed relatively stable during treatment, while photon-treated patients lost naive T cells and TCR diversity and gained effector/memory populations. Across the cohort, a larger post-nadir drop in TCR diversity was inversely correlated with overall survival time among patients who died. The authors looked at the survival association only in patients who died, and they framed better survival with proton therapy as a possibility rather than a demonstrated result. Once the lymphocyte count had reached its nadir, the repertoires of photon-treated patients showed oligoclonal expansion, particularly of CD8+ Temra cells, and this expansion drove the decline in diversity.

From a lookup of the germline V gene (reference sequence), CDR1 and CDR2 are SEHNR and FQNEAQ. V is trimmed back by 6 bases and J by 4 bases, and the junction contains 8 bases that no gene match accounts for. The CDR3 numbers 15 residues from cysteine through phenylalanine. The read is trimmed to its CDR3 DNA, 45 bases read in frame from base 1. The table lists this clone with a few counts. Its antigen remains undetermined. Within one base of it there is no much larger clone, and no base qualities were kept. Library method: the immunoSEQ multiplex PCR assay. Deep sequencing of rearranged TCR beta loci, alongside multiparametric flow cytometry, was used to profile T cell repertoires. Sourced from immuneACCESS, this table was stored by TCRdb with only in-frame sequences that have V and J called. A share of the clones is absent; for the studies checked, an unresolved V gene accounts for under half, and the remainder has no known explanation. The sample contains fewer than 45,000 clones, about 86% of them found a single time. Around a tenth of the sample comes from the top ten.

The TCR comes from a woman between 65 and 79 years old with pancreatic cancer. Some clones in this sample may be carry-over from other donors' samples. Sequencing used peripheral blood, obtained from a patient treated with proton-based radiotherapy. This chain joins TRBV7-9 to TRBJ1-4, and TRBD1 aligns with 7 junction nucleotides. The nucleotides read TGTGCCAGCAGAAACGACAGGGAGGTTAATGAAAAACTGTTTTTT. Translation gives CASRNDREVNEKLFF.